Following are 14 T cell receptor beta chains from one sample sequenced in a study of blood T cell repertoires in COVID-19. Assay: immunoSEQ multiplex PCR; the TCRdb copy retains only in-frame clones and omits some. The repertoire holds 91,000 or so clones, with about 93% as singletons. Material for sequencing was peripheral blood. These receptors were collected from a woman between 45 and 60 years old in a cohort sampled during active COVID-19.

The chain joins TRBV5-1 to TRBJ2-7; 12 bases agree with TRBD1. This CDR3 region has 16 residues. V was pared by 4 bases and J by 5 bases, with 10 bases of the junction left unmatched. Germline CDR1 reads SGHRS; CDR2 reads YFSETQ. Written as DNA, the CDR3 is TGCGCCAGCAGCCGTGGACAGGGACAGGGGGCGAACGAGCAGTACTTC. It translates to CASSRGQGQGANEQYF.

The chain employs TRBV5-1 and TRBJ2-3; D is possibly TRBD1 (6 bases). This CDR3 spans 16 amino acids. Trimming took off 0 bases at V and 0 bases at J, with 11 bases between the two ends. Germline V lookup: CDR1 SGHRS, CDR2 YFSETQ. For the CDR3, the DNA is TGCGCCAGCAGCTTGGAGGGGGAGATTAGCACAGATACGCAGTATTTT. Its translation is CASSLEGEISTDTQYF.

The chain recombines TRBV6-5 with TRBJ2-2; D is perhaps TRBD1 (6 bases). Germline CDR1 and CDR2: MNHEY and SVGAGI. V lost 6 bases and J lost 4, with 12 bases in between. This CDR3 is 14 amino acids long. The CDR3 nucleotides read TGTGCCAGCAGACCACACAGGGCCACCGGGGAGCTGTTTTTT. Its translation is CASRPHRATGELFF.

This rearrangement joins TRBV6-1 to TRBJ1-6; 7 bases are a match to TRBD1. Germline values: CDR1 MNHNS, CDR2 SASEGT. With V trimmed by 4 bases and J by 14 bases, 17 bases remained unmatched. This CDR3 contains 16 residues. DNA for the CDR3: TGTGCCAGCAGTGCATCCGGGACAGCCTATTTGCAAACCCTCCACTTT. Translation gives CASSASGTAYLQTLHF.

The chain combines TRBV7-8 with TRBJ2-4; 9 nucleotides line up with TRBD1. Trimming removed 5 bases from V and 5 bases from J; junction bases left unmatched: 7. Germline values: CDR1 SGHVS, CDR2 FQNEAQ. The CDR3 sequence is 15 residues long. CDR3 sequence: CASSPRDRAENIQYF. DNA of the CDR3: TGTGCCAGCAGCCCGCGGGACAGGGCCGAAAACATTCAGTACTTC.

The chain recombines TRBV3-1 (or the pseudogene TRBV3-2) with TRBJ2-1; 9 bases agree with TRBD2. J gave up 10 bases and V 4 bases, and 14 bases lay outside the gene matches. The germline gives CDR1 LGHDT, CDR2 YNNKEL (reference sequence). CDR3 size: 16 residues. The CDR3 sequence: CASSPQPISGSIEQFF. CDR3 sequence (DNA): TGTGCCAGCAGCCCCCAGCCGATTAGCGGGAGTATAGAGCAGTTCTTC.

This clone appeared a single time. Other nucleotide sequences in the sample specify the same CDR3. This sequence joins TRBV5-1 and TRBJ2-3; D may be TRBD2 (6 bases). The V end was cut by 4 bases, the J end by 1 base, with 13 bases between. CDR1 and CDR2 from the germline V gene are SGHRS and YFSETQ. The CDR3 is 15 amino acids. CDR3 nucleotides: TGCGCCAGCAGCCCCGCCTCGGGGGGCACAGATACGCAGTATTTT. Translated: CASSPASGGTDTQYF.

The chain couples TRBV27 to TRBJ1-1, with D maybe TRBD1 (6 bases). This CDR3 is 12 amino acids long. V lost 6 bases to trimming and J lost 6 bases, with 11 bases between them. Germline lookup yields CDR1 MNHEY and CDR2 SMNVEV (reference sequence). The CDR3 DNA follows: TGTGCCAGCAGCACAAGGGGGTCTGAAGCTTTCTTT. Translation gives CASSTRGSEAFF.

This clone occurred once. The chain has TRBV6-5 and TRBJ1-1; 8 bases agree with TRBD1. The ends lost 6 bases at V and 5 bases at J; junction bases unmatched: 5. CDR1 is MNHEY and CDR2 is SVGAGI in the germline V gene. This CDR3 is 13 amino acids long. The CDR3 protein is CASSLDRGTEAFF. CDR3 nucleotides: TGTGCCAGCAGCTTAGACAGGGGTACTGAAGCTTTCTTT.

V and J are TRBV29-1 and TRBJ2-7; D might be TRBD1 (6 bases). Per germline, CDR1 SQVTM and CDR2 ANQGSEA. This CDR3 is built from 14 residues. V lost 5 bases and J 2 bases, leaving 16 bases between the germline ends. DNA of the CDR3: TGCAGCGTTTATCGACAGGACAGCGCCTACGAGCAGTACTTC. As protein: CSVYRQDSAYEQYF.

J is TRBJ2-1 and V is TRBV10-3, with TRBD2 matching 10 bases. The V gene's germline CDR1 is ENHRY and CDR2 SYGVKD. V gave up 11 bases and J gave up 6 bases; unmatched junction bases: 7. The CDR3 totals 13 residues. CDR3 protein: CAQRGGDSNEQFF. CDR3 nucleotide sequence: TGTGCCCAGCGGGGGGGCGACAGCAATGAGCAGTTCTTC.

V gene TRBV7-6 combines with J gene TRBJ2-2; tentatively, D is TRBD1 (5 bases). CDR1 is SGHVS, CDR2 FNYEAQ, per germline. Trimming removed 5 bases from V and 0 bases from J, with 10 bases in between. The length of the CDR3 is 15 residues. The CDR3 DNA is TGTGCCAGCAGCGCACAGGCTCCGAACACCGGGGAGCTGTTTTTT. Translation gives CASSAQAPNTGELFF.

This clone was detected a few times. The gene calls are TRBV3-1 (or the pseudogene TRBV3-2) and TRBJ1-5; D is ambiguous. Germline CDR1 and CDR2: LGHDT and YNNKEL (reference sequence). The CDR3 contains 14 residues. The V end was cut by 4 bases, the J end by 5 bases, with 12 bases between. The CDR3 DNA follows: TGTGCCAGCAGCCGTCACAATTCGCATCAGCCCCAGCATTTT. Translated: CASSRHNSHQPQHF.

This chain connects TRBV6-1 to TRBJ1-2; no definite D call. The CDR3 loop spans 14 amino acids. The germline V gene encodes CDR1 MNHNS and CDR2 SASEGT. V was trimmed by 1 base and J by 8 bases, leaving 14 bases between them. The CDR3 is CASSEVKRDWGYTF. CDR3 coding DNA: TGTGCCAGCAGTGAAGTGAAGCGTGATTGGGGCTACACCTTC.